Each of the 21 T cell receptor beta chains below was sequenced from the same sample in a study of CD4 T cells in relation to SARS-CoV-2 and coronaviruses. These receptors have no identified antigens. The repertoire was sequenced with immunoSEQ multiplex PCR; TCRdb's copy has only in-frame clones and lacks some. The data show more than 35,000 clones, more than 60% seen once. Source material: memory CD4+ T cells from PBMCs, cultured in vitro. These receptors all come from an adult with COVID-19.

This chain uses TRBV11-2 with TRBJ2-1; TRBD2 matches at 10 bases. V lost 5 bases, J lost 6 bases, and 4 bases stayed unmatched. This CDR3 comprises 14 residues. CDR1 and CDR2 from the germline V gene are SGHAT and FQNNGV. The CDR3 DNA reads as TGTGCCAGCAGCCCCTTAGCGGGGGGCAATGAGCAGTTCTTC. Translation gives CASSPLAGGNEQFF.

In this sample, this clone turned up once. This chain connects TRBV5-4 to TRBJ2-3; no firm D call. Germline-derived CDR1 and CDR2 are SGHNT and YYREEE (reference sequence). The V end was cut by 2 bases, the J end by 0 bases, with 4 bases between. This CDR3 spans 13 amino acids. The CDR3 reads CASSFRSTDTQYF. As DNA, the CDR3 is TGTGCCAGCAGCTTTAGGAGCACAGATACGCAGTATTTT.

The chain combines TRBV19 with TRBJ2-3, with D perhaps matching TRBD2 (5 bases). Germline V gene sequence: CDR1 LNHDA, CDR2 SQIVND (reference sequence). The CDR3 length is 16 residues. The V and J ends lost 3 bases and 0 bases respectively, with 13 bases between them. The CDR3 DNA is TGTGCCAGTAGTATGGTTGGGAGACAAAGCACAGATACGCAGTATTTT. Its translation: CASSMVGRQSTDTQYF.

V is TRBV3-1 (or the pseudogene TRBV3-2) and J is TRBJ2-5, with TRBD2 identical over 12 bases. The V segment lost 4 bases and the J segment 3 bases; nucleotides outside the gene matches: 6. The length of the CDR3 is 16 residues. The germline V gene has CDR1 LGHDT and CDR2 YNNKEL (reference sequence). The CDR3 DNA is TGTGCCAGCAGCCCCGCTAGCGGGAGGGTCGAAGAGACCCAGTACTTC. This codes for CASSPASGRVEETQYF.

The chain links TRBV4-1 to TRBJ2-1; 9 nucleotides match TRBD2. Germline V gene data show CDR1 as MGHRA and CDR2 as YSYEKL. Trimming removed 1 base from V and 0 bases from J; junction bases left unmatched: 16. The CDR3 runs 21 residues. CDR3 sequence (DNA): TGCGCCAGCAGCCAAGTTATAGTGCTTCGTAGCGGGAGAATCTCCTACAATGAGCAGTTCTTC. It encodes CASSQVIVLRSGRISYNEQFF.

The gene calls are TRBV2 and TRBJ2-5; 8 bases fit TRBD1. The V and J ends lost 6 bases and 3 bases, in that order; junction bases with no gene match: 0. This CDR3 comprises 12 residues. CDR1 is SNHLY and CDR2 is FYNNEI in the germline V gene. CDR3 region: CASRGQEETQYF. The CDR3 region has the DNA TGTGCCAGCAGGGGACAGGAAGAGACCCAGTACTTC.

CDR3 nucleotide sequence: TGTGCCAGCAGTCGGACTAGCGGGCCTACCTATGATACGCAGTATTTT. Amino acids: CASSRTSGPTYDTQYF. The chain is built from TRBV6-2 or TRBV6-3 and TRBJ2-3; 11 positions agree with TRBD2. The CDR3 loop spans 16 amino acids. Germline CDR1 MNHEY, CDR2 SVGEGT. J lost 6 bases, V lost 5 bases, and 10 bases had no gene match.

The chain couples TRBV18 to TRBJ1-5; TRBD1 might be the D (5 bases). With 0 bases removed from V and 5 bases from J, the gap between germline ends came to 14 bases. The CDR3 runs to 16 residues. Germline V gives CDR1 KGHSH, CDR2 LQKENI. CDR3 protein: CASSPPGRGRDQPQHF. CDR3 DNA: TGTGCCAGCTCACCACCGGGGCGGGGGAGGGATCAGCCCCAGCATTTT.

The chain uses TRBV10-3 and TRBJ2-7; D remains unclear. The CDR3 consists of 16 residues. Per germline, CDR1 ENHRY and CDR2 SYGVKD. V was pared by 0 bases and J by 4 bases, with 16 bases between. The CDR3 DNA sequence: TGTGCCATCAGTGAGTCGAGTCCGTCGTCTTTTTACGAGCAGTACTTC. Encoded protein: CAISESSPSSFYEQYF.

Only a few counts were recorded for this clone. The V gene is TRBV7-9, the J gene TRBJ2-1; either TRBD1 or TRBD2 may fit D (6 bases each). Germline-derived CDR1 and CDR2 are SEHNR and FQNEAQ (reference sequence). The V and J ends lost 4 bases and 2 bases respectively, with 15 bases between them. The CDR3 runs 16 residues. CDR3 nucleotide sequence: TGTGCCAGCAGCTCCACACTTGGGGGGCCCTACAATGAGCAGTTCTTC. The encoded protein is CASSSTLGGPYNEQFF.

This clone was picked up one time. The chain is built from TRBV29-1 and TRBJ2-3; a possible D gene is TRBD2 (5 bases). V was shortened by 3 bases and J by 4 bases, with 8 bases between the two germline ends. The CDR3 length is 12 residues. Germline V gene data show CDR1 as SQVTM and CDR2 as ANQGSEA. CDR3 sequence (DNA): TGCAGCGTTGATCGGGATGCAGATACGCAGTATTTT. It codes for CSVDRDADTQYF.

The chain couples TRBV28 to TRBJ2-7, with D possibly TRBD2 on 6 matching bases. Trimming took 2 bases from V and 1 from J, leaving 15 bases between them. The CDR3 totals 16 residues. The germline V gene encodes CDR1 MDHEN and CDR2 SYDVKM. CDR3: CASSLISGEVSYEQYF. As DNA, the CDR3 is TGTGCCAGCAGTTTAATTTCCGGGGAGGTATCCTACGAGCAGTACTTC.

This chain uses TRBV6-2 or TRBV6-3 with TRBJ2-3, with a tentative D call TRBD2 (5 bases). Trimming stripped 2 bases from V and 4 bases from J, with 13 bases between. This CDR3 region has 15 residues. Germline loops: CDR1 MNHEY, CDR2 SVGEGT. The CDR3 DNA follows: TGTGCCAGCAGTTACGGGTCCGAGGGAGCAGATACGCAGTATTTT. Translated: CASSYGSEGADTQYF.

J is TRBJ2-7 and V is TRBV28; tentatively, D is TRBD1 or TRBD2 (5 bases each). V was pared by 7 bases and J by 5 bases, with 12 bases between. The CDR3 has 12 amino acids. The germline CDR1 and CDR2 sequences are MDHEN and SYDVKM. CDR3 DNA sequence: TGTGCCAGCACCGGTAAGGGACACGAGCAGTACTTC. It yields the protein CASTGKGHEQYF.

The J gene is TRBJ1-2, the V gene TRBV30; D not certain. Germline CDR1 reads GTSNPN; CDR2 reads SVGIG (reference sequence). The V and J ends lost 5 bases and 7 bases respectively, with 17 bases between them. The CDR3 consists of 13 residues. The chain's CDR3 is CAWYREPGRGYTF. The CDR3 DNA reads as TGTGCCTGGTATAGGGAGCCGGGTCGTGGCTACACCTTC.

The V call is TRBV7-8, the J call TRBJ2-2; 10 bases align to TRBD2. J was trimmed by 6 bases and V by 2 bases; bases with no gene match: 0. The length of the CDR3 is 14 residues. Germline V gives CDR1 SGHVS, CDR2 FQNEAQ. CDR3 DNA sequence: TGTGCCAGCAGCTTACTAGCGGGGGCCGGGGAGCTGTTTTTT. This gives the protein CASSLLAGAGELFF.

The chain carries TRBV19 and TRBJ1-2, with D tentatively TRBD1 (5 bases). In germline, CDR1 is LNHDA, CDR2 SQIVND (reference sequence). V lost 7 bases to trimming and J lost 6 bases, with 15 bases between them. There are 13 residues in the CDR3. CDR3 sequence: CASTDDSRDGYTF. CDR3 nucleotide sequence: TGTGCCAGTACTGACGACAGTCGAGATGGCTACACCTTC.

The chain employs TRBV3-1 (or the pseudogene TRBV3-2) and TRBJ1-1; possibly TRBD1 for D (6 bases). The V and J ends lost 1 base and 4 bases respectively, with 10 bases between them. This CDR3 has 14 amino acids. Germline V gene sequence: CDR1 LGHDT, CDR2 YNNKEL (reference sequence). CDR3 protein: CASSQGGRGTEAFF. Here the CDR3 DNA reads TGTGCCAGCAGCCAAGGGGGGCGAGGCACTGAAGCTTTCTTT.

The rearrangement joins TRBV7-9 to TRBJ2-2; tentative D call: TRBD2 (5 bases). The length of the CDR3 is 16 residues. Germline lookup yields CDR1 SEHNR and CDR2 FQNEAQ (reference sequence). V was shortened by 1 base and J by 2 bases, with 11 bases between the two germline ends. The CDR3 region is CASSLGASRNTGELFF. CDR3 coding DNA: TGTGCCAGCAGCTTAGGGGCTAGCCGTAACACCGGGGAGCTGTTTTTT.

This clone showed up just once. The chain carries TRBV28 and TRBJ2-3; TRBD2 matches at 8 bases. The length of the CDR3 is 13 residues. Germline assignment: CDR1 MDHEN and CDR2 SYDVKM. The V gene end was trimmed by 6 bases and the J gene end by 6 bases; junction bases not matched to a gene: 5. CDR3: CASRTGGVDTQYF. CDR3 DNA: TGTGCCAGCAGAACCGGGGGGGTCGATACGCAGTATTTT. The full variable domain, in which reference TRBV28 and TRBJ2-3 provide the parts outside the CDR3, is DVKVTQSSRYLVKRTGEKVFLECVQDMDHENMFWYRQDPGLGLRLIYFSYDVKMKEKGDIPEGYSVSREKKERFSLILESASTNQTSMYLCASRTGGVDTQYFGPGTRLTVL.

The chain carries TRBV19 and TRBJ2-3; TRBD1 matches 8 bases. CDR3 length equals 15 residues. J lost 4 bases, V lost 3 bases, and 6 bases had no gene match. Per the germline V gene, CDR1 is LNHDA and CDR2 is SQIVND (reference sequence). The CDR3 coding sequence is TGTGCCAGTAGTATTAAACAGGGGGGTGCAGATACGCAGTATTTT. Translation gives CASSIKQGGADTQYF.